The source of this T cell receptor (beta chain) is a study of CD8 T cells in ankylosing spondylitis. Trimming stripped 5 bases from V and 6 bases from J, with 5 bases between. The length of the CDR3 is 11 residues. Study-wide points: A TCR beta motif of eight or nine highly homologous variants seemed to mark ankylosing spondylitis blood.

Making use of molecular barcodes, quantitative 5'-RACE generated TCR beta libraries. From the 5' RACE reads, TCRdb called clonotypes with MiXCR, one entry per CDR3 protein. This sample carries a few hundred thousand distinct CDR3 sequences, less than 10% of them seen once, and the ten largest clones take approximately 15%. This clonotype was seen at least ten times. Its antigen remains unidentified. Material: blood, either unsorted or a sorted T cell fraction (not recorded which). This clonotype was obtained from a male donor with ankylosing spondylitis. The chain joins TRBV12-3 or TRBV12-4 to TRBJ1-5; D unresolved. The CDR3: CASSEGQPQHF. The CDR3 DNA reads TGTGCCAGCAGTGAGGGTCAGCCCCAGCATTTT.